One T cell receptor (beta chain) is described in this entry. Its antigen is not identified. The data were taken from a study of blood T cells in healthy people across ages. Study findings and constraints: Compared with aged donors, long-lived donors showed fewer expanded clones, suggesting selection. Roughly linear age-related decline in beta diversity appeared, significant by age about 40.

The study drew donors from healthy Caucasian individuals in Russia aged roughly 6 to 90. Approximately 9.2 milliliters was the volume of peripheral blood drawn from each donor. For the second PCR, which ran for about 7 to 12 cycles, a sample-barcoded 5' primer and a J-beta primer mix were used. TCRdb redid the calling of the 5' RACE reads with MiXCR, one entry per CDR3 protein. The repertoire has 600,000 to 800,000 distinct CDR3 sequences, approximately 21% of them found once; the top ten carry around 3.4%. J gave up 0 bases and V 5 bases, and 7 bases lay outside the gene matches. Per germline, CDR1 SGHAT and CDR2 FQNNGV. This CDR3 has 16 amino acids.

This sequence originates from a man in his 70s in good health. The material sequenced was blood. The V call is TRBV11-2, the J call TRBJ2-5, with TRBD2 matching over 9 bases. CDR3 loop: CASSHLGLANQETQYF. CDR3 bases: TGTGCCAGCAGCCACCTTGGACTAGCGAACCAAGAGACCCAGTACTTC.